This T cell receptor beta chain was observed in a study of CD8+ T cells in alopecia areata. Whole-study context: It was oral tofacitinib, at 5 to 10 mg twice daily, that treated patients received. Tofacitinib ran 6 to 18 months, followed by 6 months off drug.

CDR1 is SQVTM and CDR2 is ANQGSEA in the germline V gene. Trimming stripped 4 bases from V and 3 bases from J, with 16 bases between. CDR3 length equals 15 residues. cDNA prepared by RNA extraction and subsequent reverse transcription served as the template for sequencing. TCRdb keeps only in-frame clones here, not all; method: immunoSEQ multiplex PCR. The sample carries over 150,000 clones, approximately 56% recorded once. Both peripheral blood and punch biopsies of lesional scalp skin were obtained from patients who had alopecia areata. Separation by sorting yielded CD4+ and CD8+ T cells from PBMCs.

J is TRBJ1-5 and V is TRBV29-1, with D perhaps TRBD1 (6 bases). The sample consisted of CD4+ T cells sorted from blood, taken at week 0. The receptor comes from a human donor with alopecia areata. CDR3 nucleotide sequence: TGCAGCGTTGTCCTAAGGGGGGGTAACAATCAGCCCCAGCATTTT. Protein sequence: CSVVLRGGNNQPQHF.